The present T cell receptor (beta chain) was sequenced within a study of beta chain features in type 1 diabetes. Findings and caveats of the study: The study found moderately but significantly shorter TCRB CDR3s in all four CD4+ subsets of Type 1 diabetes patients.

Every donor provided one heparinised blood draw, which averaged about 110 mL. CD45RO/CCR7/CD25/CD127/CD95/CD27 staining was used to isolate CD4+ naive, central memory, regulatory and stem cell-like memory cells by sorting. Sequenced material consisted of expressed TCRB transcripts (all of the isolated RNA was reverse transcribed). Produced via immunoSEQ multiplex PCR; TCRdb's table is partial and in-frame only. The data show 310,000 or so clones, about 15% seen once. With V trimmed by 4 bases and J by 2 bases, 4 bases remained unmatched. The CDR3 has 14 residues. The germline V gene has CDR1 SGHRS and CDR2 YFSETQ. Concerning this clone: The target antigen is unknown. Different DNA sequences within this sample yield the same CDR3.

This TCR came from a young man with type 1 diabetes. The chain joins TRBV5-1 to TRBJ2-5; 8 bases line up with TRBD1. What was sequenced was naive CD4+ T cells from blood. CDR3 DNA sequence: TGCGCCAGCAGCATCGGACAGGGACAAGAGACCCAGTACTTC. Translating gives CASSIGQGQETQYF.